These 10 T cell receptor beta chains were sequenced from one sample in a study of T-cell reconstitution after alpha-beta-depleted transplantation in children. During its preparation, the TCRbeta library received unique molecular identifiers. TCRdb re-called the PCR reads through MiXCR, storing one row per CDR3 protein. The table has some 600,000 distinct CDR3 sequences, approximately 13% seen once. The sample in question was PBMCs, mostly from graft donor cells, obtained 360 days after TCRalphabeta/CD19-depleted stem cell transplant. The receptors stem from a male patient aged 5 to 17 who had a stem cell transplant for acute myeloid leukemia, so the T cells may come from the graft donor.

This clonotype was seen a few times. This chain uses TRBV20-1 with TRBJ2-7; D is uncertain. The CDR3 is 10 residues long. Germline loops: CDR1 DFQATT, CDR2 SNEGSKA (reference sequence). V gave up 6 bases and J gave up 3 bases, with 6 bases separating them. Written as DNA, the CDR3 is TGCAGTGCCGTCCACTACGAGCAGTACTTC. As protein: CSAVHYEQYF.

This sequence joins TRBV18 and TRBJ2-1; D not resolved. CDR3 length: 13 residues. Deletions cut 3 bases from V and 6 bases from J, with 9 bases between. Germline V gene lookup returns CDR1 KGHSH and CDR2 LQKENI. CDR3 sequence (DNA): TGTGCCAGCTCACCCTTGGGCTCCAATGAGCAGTTCTTC. Translated: CASSPLGSNEQFF. Combining the CDR3 with reference TRBV18 and TRBJ2-1 gives the whole variable domain NAGVMQNPRHLVRRRGQEARLRCSPMKGHSHVYWYRQLPEEGLKFMVYLQKENIIDESGMPKERFSAEFPKEGPSILRIQQVVRGDSAAYFCASSPLGSNEQFFGPGTRLTVL.

Details on this clonotype: Given a much more abundant clone one base away, this may be a read error. The genes are TRBV6-5 and TRBJ1-1; no reliable D call. The CDR3 extends over 14 amino acids. Germline loops: CDR1 MNHEY, CDR2 SVGAGI. The CDR3 DNA is TGTGCCTGCAGTTACGAACTTTTGAACACTGAAGCTTTCTTT. Protein product: CACSYELLNTEAFF.

This clonotype was observed at least ten times. The chain couples TRBV5-1 to TRBJ2-1, with D maybe TRBD1 (5 bases). The CDR3 totals 14 residues. The V end was cut by 4 bases, the J end by 2 bases, with 10 bases between. Germline CDR1 is SGHRS and CDR2 is YFSETQ. The CDR3 reads CASSLREAYNEQFF. The CDR3 region has the DNA TGCGCCAGCAGCCTCAGGGAAGCCTACAATGAGCAGTTCTTC.

This clonotype occurred many times. This sequence joins TRBV29-1 and TRBJ2-2; 9 bases line up with TRBD1. Per germline, CDR1 SQVTM and CDR2 ANQGSEA. V lost 7 bases and J lost 3; bases outside the gene matches: 6. The CDR3 is 14 residues long. This chain's CDR3 is CSARDRVDTGELFF. The CDR3 DNA follows: TGCAGCGCACGGGACAGGGTTGACACCGGGGAGCTGTTTTTT.

The rearrangement joins TRBV25-1 to TRBJ1-1; D call uncertain. Germline V gene data show CDR1 as MGHDK and CDR2 as SYGVNS. This CDR3 region has 15 residues. V lost 5 bases to trimming and J lost 1 base, with 14 bases between them. The CDR3 here is CASSLLRSSNTEAFF. CDR3 nucleotides: TGTGCCAGCAGTCTACTCCGGTCCTCGAACACTGAAGCTTTCTTT.

This clonotype was detected only a few times. The chain employs TRBV5-1 and TRBJ2-3; TRBD2 aligns across 12 bases. The trim removed 4 bases at V and 4 bases at J, leaving 7 bases unmatched. CDR1 is SGHRS, CDR2 YFSETQ, per germline. The CDR3 sequence is 16 residues long. For the CDR3, the DNA is TGCGCCAGCAGCCCGACTAGCGGGAGTAGGGCAGATACGCAGTATTTT. Protein: CASSPTSGSRADTQYF.

V is TRBV6-2 or TRBV6-3 and J is TRBJ2-3; D uncertain. The CDR3 has 13 residues. Germline V gene data show CDR1 as MNHEY and CDR2 as SVGEGT. With 2 bases removed from V and 4 bases from J, the gap between germline ends came to 7 bases. CDR3 sequence (DNA): TGTGCCAGCAGTTACGACTCTCCAGATACGCAGTATTTT. This gives the protein CASSYDSPDTQYF.

The chain uses TRBV20-1 and TRBJ2-7; D gene unclear. The CDR3 contains 12 residues. Germline V CDR1 and CDR2: DFQATT, SNEGSKA (reference sequence). V was pared by 3 bases and J by 6 bases, with 12 bases between. The CDR3 DNA sequence: TGCAGTGCTAGTGACGCCGCCCTCGAGCAGTACTTC. Translated, it gives CSASDAALEQYF.

The V and J genes are TRBV30 and TRBJ2-7; 9 bases align to TRBD1. Germline V gene lookup returns CDR1 GTSNPN and CDR2 SVGIG (reference sequence). With 8 bases clipped from V and 5 bases from J, the junction kept 7 bases outside the gene matches. This CDR3 region has 12 residues. The CDR3 spells CAAPGQGHEQYF. CDR3 DNA: TGTGCCGCCCCGGGACAGGGCCACGAGCAGTACTTC. Based on the CDR3 plus reference TRBV30 and TRBJ2-7, the full variable domain is SQTIHQWPATLVQPVGSPLSLECTVEGTSNPNLYWYRQAAGRGLQLLFYSVGIGQISSEVPQNLSASRPQDRQFILSSKKLLLSDSGFYLCAAPGQGHEQYFGPGTRLTVT.